This entry features one T cell receptor beta chain sequence. Antigen specificity is unknown. This entry belongs to a study of graft-versus-host responses after intestinal transplantation. Across the whole study: Every recipient had anti-thymocyte globulin induction and around 3 years of tacrolimus plus steroids.

Method: immunoSEQ multiplex PCR; TCRdb's copy keeps in-frame clones and lacks some. The sample includes about 39,000 clones, 93% of them seen just once. The V and J ends lost 1 base and 5 bases respectively, with 5 bases between them. Germline V gives CDR1 SGHVS, CDR2 FNYEAQ. CDR3 length equals 13 residues. Broader study findings: Individuals carrying graft-donor T cell macrochimerism showed high graft-versus-host to host-versus-graft clonal ratios in allografts. Investigators detected GvH clones in recipient marrow, with some emerging earlier in ileum or blood. Early after transplant, HvG clones declined as circulating GvH clones peaked.

This chain uses TRBV7-6 with TRBJ2-2; D is uncertain. The sample consisted of PBMCs, taken 734 days after intestinal transplantation. This sequence originates from a human patient who received an intestinal transplant, so some T cells may come from the graft donor. The CDR3 coding sequence is TGTGCCAGCAGCTTAGGGGGTACCGGGGAGCTGTTTTTT. Translation gives CASSLGGTGELFF.